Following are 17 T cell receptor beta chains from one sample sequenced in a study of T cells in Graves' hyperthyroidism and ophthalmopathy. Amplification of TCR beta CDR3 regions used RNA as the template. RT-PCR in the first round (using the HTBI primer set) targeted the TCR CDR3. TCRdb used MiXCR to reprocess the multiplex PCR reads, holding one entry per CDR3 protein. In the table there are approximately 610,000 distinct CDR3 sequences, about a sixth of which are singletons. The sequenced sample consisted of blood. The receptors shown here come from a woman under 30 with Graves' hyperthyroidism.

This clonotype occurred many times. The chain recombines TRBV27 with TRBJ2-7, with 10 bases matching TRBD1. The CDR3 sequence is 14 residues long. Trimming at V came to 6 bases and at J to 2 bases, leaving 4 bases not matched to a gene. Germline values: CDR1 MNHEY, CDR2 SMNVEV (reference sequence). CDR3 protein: CASSAGTGAYEQYF. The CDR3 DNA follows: TGTGCCAGCAGCGCCGGGACAGGGGCCTACGAGCAGTACTTC.

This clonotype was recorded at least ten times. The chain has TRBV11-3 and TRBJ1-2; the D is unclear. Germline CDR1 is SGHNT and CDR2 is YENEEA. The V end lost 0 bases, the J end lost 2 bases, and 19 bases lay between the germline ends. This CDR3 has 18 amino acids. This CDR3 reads CASSLDRLHEGENYGYTF. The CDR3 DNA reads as TGTGCCAGCAGCTTAGATCGTCTACATGAGGGCGAGAACTATGGCTACACCTTC.

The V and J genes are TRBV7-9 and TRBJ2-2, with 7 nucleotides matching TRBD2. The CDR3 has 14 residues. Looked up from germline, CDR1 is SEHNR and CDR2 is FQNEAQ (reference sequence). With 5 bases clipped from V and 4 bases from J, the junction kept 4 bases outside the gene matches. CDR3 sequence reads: CASSRDYPTGELFF. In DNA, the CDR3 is TGTGCCAGCAGCCGGGACTACCCCACCGGGGAGCTGTTTTTT.

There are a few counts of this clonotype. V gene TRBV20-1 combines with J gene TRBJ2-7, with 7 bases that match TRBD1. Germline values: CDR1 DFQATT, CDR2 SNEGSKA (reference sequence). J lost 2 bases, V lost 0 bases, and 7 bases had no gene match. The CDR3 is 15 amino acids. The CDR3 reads CSARDYSGQPYEQYF. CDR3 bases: TGCAGTGCTAGAGATTATTCGGGACAGCCCTACGAGCAGTACTTC.

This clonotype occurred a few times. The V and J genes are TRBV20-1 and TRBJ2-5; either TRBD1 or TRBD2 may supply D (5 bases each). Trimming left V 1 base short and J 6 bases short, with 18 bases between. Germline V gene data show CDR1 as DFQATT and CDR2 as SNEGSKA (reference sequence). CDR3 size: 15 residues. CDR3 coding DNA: TGCAGTGCTAGAGCCCTATCCCGGGACCCTCAGACCCAGTACTTC. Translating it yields CSARALSRDPQTQYF.

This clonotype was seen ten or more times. The CDR3 sequence is CASSYSGNGGYTF. In DNA form, the CDR3 reads TGTGCCAGCAGTTACTCGGGAAACGGGGGCTACACCTTC. V is TRBV6-5 and J is TRBJ1-2; D is undetermined. V was shortened by 0 bases and J by 8 bases, with 10 bases between the two germline ends. In germline, CDR1 is MNHEY, CDR2 SVGAGI. This CDR3 is 13 amino acids long.

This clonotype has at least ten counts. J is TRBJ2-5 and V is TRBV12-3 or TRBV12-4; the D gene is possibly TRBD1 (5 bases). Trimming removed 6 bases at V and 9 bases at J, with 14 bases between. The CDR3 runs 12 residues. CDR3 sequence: CASSVRVGAQYF. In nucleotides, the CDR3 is TGTGCCAGCAGCGTCAGGGTAGGAGCCCAGTACTTC.

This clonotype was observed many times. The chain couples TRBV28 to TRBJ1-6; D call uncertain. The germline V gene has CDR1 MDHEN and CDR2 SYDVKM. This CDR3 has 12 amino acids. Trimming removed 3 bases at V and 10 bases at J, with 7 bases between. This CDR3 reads CASSFGGSPLHF. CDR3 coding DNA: TGTGCCAGCAGTTTTGGAGGGTCACCCCTCCACTTT.

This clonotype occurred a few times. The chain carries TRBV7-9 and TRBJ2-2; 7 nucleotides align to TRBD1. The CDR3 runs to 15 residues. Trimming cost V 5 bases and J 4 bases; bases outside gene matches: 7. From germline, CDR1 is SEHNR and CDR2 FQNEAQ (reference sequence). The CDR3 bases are TGTGCCAGCAGCCGACAGGGTCAGGGCACCGGGGAGCTGTTTTTT. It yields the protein CASSRQGQGTGELFF.

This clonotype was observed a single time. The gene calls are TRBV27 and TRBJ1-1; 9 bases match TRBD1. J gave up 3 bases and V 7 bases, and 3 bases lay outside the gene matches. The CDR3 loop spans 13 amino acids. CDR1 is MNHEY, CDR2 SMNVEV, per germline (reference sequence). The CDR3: CASIRTGDTEAFF. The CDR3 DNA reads TGTGCCAGCATCCGGACAGGGGACACTGAAGCTTTCTTT.

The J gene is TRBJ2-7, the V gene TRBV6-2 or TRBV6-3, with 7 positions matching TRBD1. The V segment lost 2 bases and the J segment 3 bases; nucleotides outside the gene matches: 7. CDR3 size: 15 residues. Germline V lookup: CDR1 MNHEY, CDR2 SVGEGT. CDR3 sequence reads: CASSYPDRFVYEQYF. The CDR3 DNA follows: TGTGCCAGCAGTTACCCGGACAGGTTCGTCTACGAGCAGTACTTC.

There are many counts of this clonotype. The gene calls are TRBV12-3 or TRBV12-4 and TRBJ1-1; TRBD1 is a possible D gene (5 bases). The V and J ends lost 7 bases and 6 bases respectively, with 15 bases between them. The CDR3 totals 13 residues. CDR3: CASIKGWPPEAFF. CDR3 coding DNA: TGTGCCAGCATTAAGGGGTGGCCTCCTGAAGCTTTCTTT.

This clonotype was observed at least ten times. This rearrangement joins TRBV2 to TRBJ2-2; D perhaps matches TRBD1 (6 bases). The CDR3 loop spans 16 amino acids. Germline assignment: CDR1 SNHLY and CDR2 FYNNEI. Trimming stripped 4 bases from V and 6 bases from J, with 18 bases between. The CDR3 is CASSVTGTLVAGELFF. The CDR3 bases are TGTGCCAGCAGTGTAACAGGGACACTCGTGGCCGGGGAGCTGTTTTTT.

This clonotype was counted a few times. CDR3 nucleotides: TGCGCCAGCAGCTTGCTGACTAGCGGCTACGAGCAGTACTTC. It specifies CASSLLTSGYEQYF. This chain uses TRBV5-1 with TRBJ2-7; 9 nucleotides match TRBD2. V lost 1 base to trimming and J lost 3 bases; unmatched junction nucleotides: 2. CDR1 and CDR2 from the germline V gene are SGHRS and YFSETQ. The CDR3 has 14 amino acids.

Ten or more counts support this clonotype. For the CDR3, the DNA is TGTGCCAGCAGCCAAATCGACAGTTCCTACGAGCAGTACTTC. The encoded protein is CASSQIDSSYEQYF. The chain recombines TRBV16 with TRBJ2-7; D may be TRBD1 (5 bases). CDR3 length: 14 amino acids. Germline V gene lookup returns CDR1 KGHSY and CDR2 FQNENV. V was pared by 2 bases and J by 1 base, with 9 bases between. The full variable domain, its missing parts supplied by reference TRBV16 and TRBJ2-7, is GEEVAQTPKHLVRGEGQKAKLYCAPIKGHSYVFWYQQVLKNEFKFLISFQNENVFDETGMPKERFSAKCLPNSPCSLEIQATKLEDSAVYFCASSQIDSSYEQYFGPGTRLTVT.

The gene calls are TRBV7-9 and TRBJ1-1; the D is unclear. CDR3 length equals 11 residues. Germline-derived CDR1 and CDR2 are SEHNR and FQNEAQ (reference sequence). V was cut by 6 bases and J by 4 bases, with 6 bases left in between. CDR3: CASSTGTEAFF. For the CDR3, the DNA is TGTGCCAGCAGTACGGGCACTGAAGCTTTCTTT.

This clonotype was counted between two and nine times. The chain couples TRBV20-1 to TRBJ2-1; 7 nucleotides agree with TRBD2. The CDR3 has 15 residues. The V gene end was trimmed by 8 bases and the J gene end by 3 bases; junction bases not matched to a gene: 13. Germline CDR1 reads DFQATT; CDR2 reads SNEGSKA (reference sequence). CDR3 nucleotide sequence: TGCAGTCCCAAGGGAGTGACTAGCCGCTACAATGAGCAGTTCTTC. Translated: CSPKGVTSRYNEQFF.